A single sample gave rise to the 15 T cell receptor beta chains below, sequenced in a study of PD-L1 blockade in urothelial cancer. Assay: immunoSEQ multiplex PCR; the TCRdb copy retains only in-frame clones and omits some. The table has around 100,000 clones, under 85% seen once. The sequences come from PBMCs, collected around atezolizumab (anti-PD-L1) treatment. Receptors were obtained from a man aged 45-65 years with urothelial cancer.

V usage is TRBV4-2 and J usage is TRBJ2-7, with 10 bases identical to TRBD2. The V and J ends lost 0 bases and 5 bases, in that order; junction bases with no gene match: 4. The CDR3 runs to 15 residues. Germline assignment: CDR1 LGHNA and CDR2 YNFKEQ. CDR3 sequence (DNA): TGTGCCAGCAGCCAAGATTGGCTAGCGGGAGACGAGCAGTACTTC. Its translation is CASSQDWLAGDEQYF.

The chain combines TRBV9 with TRBJ2-5; TRBD1 agrees at 8 bases. V shed 1 base, J shed 5 bases, and the junction held 1 base outside the gene matches. CDR1 and CDR2 from the germline V gene are SGDLS and YYNGEE. CDR3 length: 13 amino acids. The CDR3 nucleotides read TGTGCCAGCAGCGTACAGGGGGCGGAGACCCAGTACTTC. Protein: CASSVQGAETQYF.

This clone occurred once. This chain uses TRBV28 with TRBJ2-7; D gene ambiguous. Germline CDR1 and CDR2: MDHEN and SYDVKM. V lost 3 bases, J lost 0 bases, and 12 bases lay in between. This CDR3 is 15 amino acids long. In DNA form, the CDR3 reads TGTGCCAGCAGTTTGTGGGCCATGAGCTCCTACGAGCAGTACTTC. This gives the protein CASSLWAMSSYEQYF.

This clone occurred once. V gene TRBV23-1 combines with J gene TRBJ2-2; D possibly corresponds to TRBD1 (7 bases). TRBV23-1 is an ORF; its function is uncertain. The V and J ends lost 0 bases and 3 bases respectively, with 17 bases between them. This CDR3 contains 18 residues. The CDR3 reads CASSQSQKDREDTGELFF. In DNA, the CDR3 is TGCGCCAGCAGTCAATCGCAAAAAGACAGGGAGGACACCGGGGAGCTGTTTTTT.

The chain is built from TRBV11-2 and TRBJ2-7, with D hard to call. V was cut by 5 bases and J by 6 bases, with 8 bases left in between. Germline CDR1 SGHAT, CDR2 FQNNGV. CDR3 length: 11 amino acids. The CDR3 is CASSPFGEQYF. The DNA of the CDR3 is TGTGCCAGCAGCCCCTTCGGCGAGCAGTACTTC.

This sequence joins TRBV9 and TRBJ2-3, with 9 bases lining up with TRBD1. V shed 2 bases, J shed 6 bases, and the junction held 7 bases outside the gene matches. This CDR3 has 15 amino acids. The germline V gene encodes CDR1 SGDLS and CDR2 YYNGEE. The CDR3 spells CASSVAGQGSDTQYF. The CDR3 bases are TGTGCCAGCAGCGTTGCGGGACAGGGCTCGGATACGCAGTATTTT.

The rearrangement links TRBV7-2 to TRBJ2-5, with 9 bases fitting TRBD2. The CDR3 sequence is 16 residues long. The junction had 6 bases not matched to a gene; V was cut back by 3 bases and J by 1 base. In germline, CDR1 is SGHTA, CDR2 FQGNSA. The CDR3: CASSLSTSGPQETQYF. The CDR3 DNA sequence: TGTGCCAGCAGCTTGTCGACTAGCGGACCCCAAGAGACCCAGTACTTC.

The chain links TRBV18 to TRBJ2-3; D not resolved. Germline CDR1 reads KGHSH; CDR2 reads LQKENI. V was cut by 1 base and J by 4 bases, with 6 bases left in between. The CDR3 is 13 residues long. The DNA of the CDR3 is TGTGCCAGCTCACCACTAGTCGCAGATACGCAGTATTTT. Residues: CASSPLVADTQYF. The full variable domain, rest sourced from reference TRBV18 and TRBJ2-3, is NAGVMQNPRHLVRRRGQEARLRCSPMKGHSHVYWYRQLPEEGLKFMVYLQKENIIDESGMPKERFSAEFPKEGPSILRIQQVVRGDSAAYFCASSPLVADTQYFGPGTRLTVL.

The V gene is TRBV6-1, the J gene TRBJ1-1, with D hard to call. Trimming pared 10 bases from V and 5 bases from J, leaving 14 bases between. The CDR3 is 12 residues long. CDR1 is MNHNS and CDR2 is SASEGT in the germline V gene. CDR3 loop: CATSPGRTEAFF. The CDR3 DNA is TGTGCCACCTCTCCCGGGAGGACTGAAGCTTTCTTT.

The chain joins TRBV6-5 to TRBJ1-2, with unresolved D. Per germline, CDR1 MNHEY and CDR2 SVGAGI. V lost 0 bases to trimming and J lost 8 bases, with 10 bases between them. The CDR3 is made up of 13 amino acids. The CDR3 DNA reads as TGTGCCAGCAGTTACTCGGTTAGTAGCGGCTACACCTTC. Its translation is CASSYSVSSGYTF.

The chain joins TRBV7-9 to TRBJ2-7; TRBD1 might be the D (5 bases). The CDR3 is 14 amino acids. Germline V gene sequence: CDR1 SEHNR, CDR2 FQNEAQ (reference sequence). The ends were cut back, 4 bases at V and 2 bases at J, with 12 bases in the middle. CDR3 sequence: CASSSMVQAYEQYF. The DNA of the CDR3 is TGTGCCAGCAGCTCAATGGTACAGGCCTACGAGCAGTACTTC.

J is TRBJ1-1 and V is TRBV7-9; D is undetermined. The length of the CDR3 is 11 residues. Trimming left V 3 bases short and J 6 bases short, with 5 bases between. Germline loops: CDR1 SEHNR, CDR2 FQNEAQ (reference sequence). The CDR3 DNA is TGTGCCAGCAGCTTCCAGGCTGAAGCTTTCTTT. This gives the protein CASSFQAEAFF.

V gene TRBV5-1 combines with J gene TRBJ1-6; 7 positions agree with TRBD1. The germline V gene has CDR1 SGHRS and CDR2 YFSETQ. The CDR3 runs to 16 residues. V trimming: 4 bases; J trimming: 9 bases; junction bases outside the gene matches: 13. CDR3 DNA sequence: TGCGCCAGCAGCACCACAGGGGACCTCGGGGTTTCACCCCTCCACTTT. Translating gives CASSTTGDLGVSPLHF.

The gene calls are TRBV25-1 and TRBJ1-4; TRBD1 aligns across 11 bases. The CDR3 is 16 residues long. CDR1 is MGHDK, CDR2 SYGVNS, per germline. V shed 2 bases and J 7 bases; nucleotides not matched to a gene: 6. DNA of the CDR3: TGTGCCAGCAGTGAAGGGGGACAGGGGGGAGCTGAAAAACTGTTTTTT. Amino acid sequence: CASSEGGQGGAEKLFF.

V is TRBV5-1 and J is TRBJ1-5, with 8 bases lining up with TRBD1. This CDR3 region has 15 residues. Trimming took 4 bases from V and 1 from J; bases not matched to a gene: 4. The germline CDR1 and CDR2 sequences are SGHRS and YFSETQ. The CDR3: CASSPRTGSNQPQHF. As DNA, the CDR3 is TGCGCCAGCAGCCCCAGGACAGGGAGCAATCAGCCCCAGCATTTT. The full variable domain, with the rest looked up from reference TRBV5-1 and TRBJ1-5, is KAGVTQTPRYLIKTRGQQVTLSCSPISGHRSVSWYQQTPGQGLQFLFEYFSETQRNKGNFPGRFSGRQFSNSRSEMNVSTLELGDSALYLCASSPRTGSNQPQHFGDGTRLSIL.